This T cell receptor (beta chain) is drawn from a study of T cells in Graves' hyperthyroidism and ophthalmopathy. To note about this clonotype: Antigen unknown.

Those patients with uncontrolled infection, other autoimmune disease, pregnancy or lactation were excluded. Every diagnosis used clinical symptoms, serum thyroxine and TRAb, thyroid ultrasound and orbital computed tomography. Study findings and constraints: Expanded thyroid clonotypes (above 0.001) were mostly also found in blood. The model foresaw ophthalmopathy a median 6.5 months prior to onset.

Amplified TCR beta CDR3 regions derived from RNA transcripts. A first-round RT-PCR of the TCR CDR3 used the HTBI primer set. TCRdb independently ran MiXCR on the multiplex PCR reads; one entry per CDR3 protein. The table shows roughly 660,000 distinct CDR3 sequences, with roughly 17% occurring only once. In germline, CDR1 is LGHNA, CDR2 YSLEER. The CDR3 has 16 amino acids. Trimming left V 3 bases short and J 3 bases short, with 18 bases between. The clonotype comes from a man between 45 and 60 years old with Graves' hyperthyroidism. Material: blood. This chain uses TRBV4-3 with TRBJ2-7, with D possibly matching TRBD2 (5 bases). CDR3 in DNA: TGCGCCAGCAGCCAGAGGACCGGGATCAGAAACTACGAGCAGTACTTC. This gives the protein CASSQRTGIRNYEQYF.